This T cell receptor (beta chain) was obtained from a study of cytomegalovirus exposure and HLA in healthy donors. 13 Jbeta primers and 60 Vbeta primers were used for the PCR. TCRdb's table, derived via immunoSEQ multiplex PCR, lists solely in-frame clones and lacks some. The sample contains roughly 98,000 clones, 76% of which appear only once. The sequence was collected from a man aged 40-55 years in good health and CMV-seronegative. The sample comprised PBMCs.

The CDR3 here is CASSPRTGTLSNYGYTF. The CDR3 DNA reads TGTGCCAGCAGCCCCCGCACGGGAACCCTTAGTAACTATGGCTACACCTTC. This rearrangement joins TRBV9 to TRBJ1-2; D unclear. Looked up from germline, CDR1 is SGDLS and CDR2 is YYNGEE. This CDR3 region has 17 residues. Between the trimmed V and J ends, which lost 4 bases and 1 base, there was a span of 20 bases. The full variable domain, with the rest looked up from reference TRBV9 and TRBJ1-2, is DSGVTQTPKHLITATGQRVTLRCSPRSGDLSVYWYQQSLDQGLQFLIQYYNGEERAKGNILERFSAQQFPDLHSELNLSSLELGDSALYFCASSPRTGTLSNYGYTFGSGTRLTVV.